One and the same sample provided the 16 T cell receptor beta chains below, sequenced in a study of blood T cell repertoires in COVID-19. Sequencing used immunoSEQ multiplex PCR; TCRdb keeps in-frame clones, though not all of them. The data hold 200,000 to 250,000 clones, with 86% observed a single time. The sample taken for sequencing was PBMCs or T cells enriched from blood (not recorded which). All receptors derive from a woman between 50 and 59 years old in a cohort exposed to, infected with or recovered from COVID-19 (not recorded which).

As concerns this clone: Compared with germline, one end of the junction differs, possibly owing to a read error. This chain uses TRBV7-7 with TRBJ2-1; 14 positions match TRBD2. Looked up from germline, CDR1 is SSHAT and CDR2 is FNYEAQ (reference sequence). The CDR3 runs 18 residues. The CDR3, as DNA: TGTGCTAGCAGCGAAGGGACTAGCGGGGGTAGGGCCTACAATGAGCAGTTCTTC. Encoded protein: CASSEGTSGGRAYNEQFF.

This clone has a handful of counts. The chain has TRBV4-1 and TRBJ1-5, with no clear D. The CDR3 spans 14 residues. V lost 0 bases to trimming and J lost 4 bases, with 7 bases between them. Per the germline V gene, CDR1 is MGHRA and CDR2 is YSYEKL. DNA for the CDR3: TGCGCCAGCAGCCAAGAAGCCCCAAATCAGCCCCAGCATTTT. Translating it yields CASSQEAPNQPQHF.

CDR3 residues: CASSFISQLSGGELFF. The DNA of the CDR3 is TGCGCCAGCAGCTTCATTTCTCAATTGAGCGGCGGGGAGCTGTTTTTT. The chain couples TRBV5-1 to TRBJ2-2, with D maybe TRBD2 (5 bases). Germline loops: CDR1 SGHRS, CDR2 YFSETQ. This CDR3 region has 16 residues. Between the trimmed V and J ends, which lost 2 bases and 7 bases, there was a span of 18 bases.

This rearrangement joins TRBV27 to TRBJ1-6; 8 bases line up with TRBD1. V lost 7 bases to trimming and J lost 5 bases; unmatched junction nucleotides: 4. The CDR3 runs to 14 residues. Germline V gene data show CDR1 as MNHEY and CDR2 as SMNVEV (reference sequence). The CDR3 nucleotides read TGTGCCAGCACGTGGACAGGGAATAATTCACCCCTCCACTTT. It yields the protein CASTWTGNNSPLHF.

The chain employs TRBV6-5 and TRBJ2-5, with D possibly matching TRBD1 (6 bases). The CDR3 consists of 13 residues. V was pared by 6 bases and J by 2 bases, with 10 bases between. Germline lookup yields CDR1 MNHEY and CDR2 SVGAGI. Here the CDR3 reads CASSRTDQETQYF. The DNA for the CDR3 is TGTGCCAGCAGCCGGACAGATCAAGAGACCCAGTACTTC.

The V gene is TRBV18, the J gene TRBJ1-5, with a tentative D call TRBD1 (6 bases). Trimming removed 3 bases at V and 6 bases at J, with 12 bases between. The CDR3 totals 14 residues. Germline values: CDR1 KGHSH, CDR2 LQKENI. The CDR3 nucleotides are TGTGCCAGCTCACCGCTCAGGGGTGGTCAGCCCCAGCATTTT. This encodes CASSPLRGGQPQHF.

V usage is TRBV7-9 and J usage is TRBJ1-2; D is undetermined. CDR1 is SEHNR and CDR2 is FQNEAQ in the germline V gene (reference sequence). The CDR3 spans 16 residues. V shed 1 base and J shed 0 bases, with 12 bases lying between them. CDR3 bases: TGTGCCAGCAGCTTAGGAACAGCTTTATCTAACTATGGCTACACCTTC. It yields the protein CASSLGTALSNYGYTF.

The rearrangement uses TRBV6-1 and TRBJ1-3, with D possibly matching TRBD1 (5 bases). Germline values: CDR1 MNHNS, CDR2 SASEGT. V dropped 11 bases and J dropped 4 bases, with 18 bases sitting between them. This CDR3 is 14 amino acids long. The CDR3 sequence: CAGGDWGLGNTIYF. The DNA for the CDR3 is TGTGCCGGGGGGGACTGGGGTCTCGGAAACACCATATATTTT.

The CDR3 loop reads CASSQAPRVETQYF. CDR3 DNA sequence: TGCGCCAGCAGCCAAGCCCCTAGAGTAGAGACCCAGTACTTC. The V gene is TRBV4-1, the J gene TRBJ2-5; D is undetermined. Germline CDR1 reads MGHRA; CDR2 reads YSYEKL. Deletions cut 1 base from V and 4 bases from J, with 10 bases between. The CDR3 covers 14 residues.

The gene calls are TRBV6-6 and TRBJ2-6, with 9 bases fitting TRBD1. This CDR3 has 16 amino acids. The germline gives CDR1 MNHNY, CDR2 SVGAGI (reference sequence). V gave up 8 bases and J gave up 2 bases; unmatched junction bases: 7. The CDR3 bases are TGTGCCAGCGATGCACAGGGGGCGGCTGGGGCCAACGTCCTGACTTTC. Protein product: CASDAQGAAGANVLTF.

The CDR3 DNA is TGTGCCAGCAGCTTGACGCCGGGGAACACTGAAGCTTTCTTT. It encodes CASSLTPGNTEAFF. The gene calls are TRBV7-3 and TRBJ1-1; D unresolved. The CDR3 totals 14 residues. Trimming left V 3 bases short and J 1 base short, with 9 bases between. Germline-derived CDR1 and CDR2 are SGHTA and FQGTGA. Drawing the rest from reference TRBV7-3 and TRBJ1-1, the complete variable domain is GAGVSQTPSNKVTEKGKYVELRCDPISGHTALYWYRQSLGQGPEFLIYFQGTGAADDSGLPNDRFFAVRPEGSVSTLKIQRTERGDSAVYLCASSLTPGNTEAFFGQGTRLTVV.

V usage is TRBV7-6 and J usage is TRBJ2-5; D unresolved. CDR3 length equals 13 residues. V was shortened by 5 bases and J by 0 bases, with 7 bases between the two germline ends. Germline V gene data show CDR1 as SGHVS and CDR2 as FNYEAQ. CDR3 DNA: TGTGCCAGCAGCCCAGGATACCAAGAGACCCAGTACTTC. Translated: CASSPGYQETQYF.

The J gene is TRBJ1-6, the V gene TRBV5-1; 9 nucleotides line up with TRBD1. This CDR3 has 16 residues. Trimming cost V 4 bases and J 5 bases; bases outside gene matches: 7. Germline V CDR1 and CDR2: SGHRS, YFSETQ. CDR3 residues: CASSLDGQGNNSPLHF. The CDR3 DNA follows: TGCGCCAGCAGCCTAGACGGACAGGGGAATAATTCACCCCTCCACTTT.

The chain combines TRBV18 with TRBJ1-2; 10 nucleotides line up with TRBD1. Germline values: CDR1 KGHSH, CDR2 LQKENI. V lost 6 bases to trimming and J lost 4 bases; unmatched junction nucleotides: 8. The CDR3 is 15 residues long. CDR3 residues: CASSLPDRGTYGYTF. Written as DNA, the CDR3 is TGTGCCAGCTCGTTACCGGACAGGGGGACCTATGGCTACACCTTC.

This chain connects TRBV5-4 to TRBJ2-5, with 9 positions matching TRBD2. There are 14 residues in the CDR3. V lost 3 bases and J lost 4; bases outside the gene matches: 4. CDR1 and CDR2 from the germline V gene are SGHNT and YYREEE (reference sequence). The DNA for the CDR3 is TGTGCCAGCAGCTCCCCGACTAGCGGAGAGACCCAGTACTTC. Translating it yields CASSSPTSGETQYF.

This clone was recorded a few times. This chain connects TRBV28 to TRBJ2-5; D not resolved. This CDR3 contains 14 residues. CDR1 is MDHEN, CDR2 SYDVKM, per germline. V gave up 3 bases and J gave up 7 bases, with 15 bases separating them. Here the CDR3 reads CASSLGGGLMTQYF. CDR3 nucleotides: TGTGCCAGCAGTTTGGGTGGCGGCCTCATGACCCAGTACTTC. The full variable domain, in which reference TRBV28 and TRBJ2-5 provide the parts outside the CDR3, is DVKVTQSSRYLVKRTGEKVFLECVQDMDHENMFWYRQDPGLGLRLIYFSYDVKMKEKGDIPEGYSVSREKKERFSLILESASTNQTSMYLCASSLGGGLMTQYFGPGTRLLVL.